The 17 T cell receptor beta chains presented below share a single source sample, sequenced in a study of post-analysis software for immune sequencing data. cDNA libraries for TCR beta contained unique molecular identifiers. TCRdb used MiXCR to reprocess the PCR reads, holding one entry per CDR3 protein. Of 150,000 or so distinct CDR3 sequences in the sample, around 34% were seen once. Specimen: blood, collected after autologous hematopoietic stem cell transplantation. The receptors were sampled from a girl aged 10 to 17 with multiple sclerosis.

This clonotype turned up a few times. The chain couples TRBV27 to TRBJ2-6; D might be TRBD1 (5 bases). Germline V gene data show CDR1 as MNHEY and CDR2 as SMNVEV (reference sequence). The CDR3 is made up of 15 amino acids. The V gene lost 5 bases and the J gene lost 3 bases, with 11 bases spanning the gap. CDR3 protein: CASSPPGLGANVLTF. The CDR3 DNA reads TGTGCCAGCAGTCCTCCAGGGCTTGGGGCCAACGTCCTGACTTTC.

The sample holds a few counts of this clonotype. This chain uses TRBV4-3 with TRBJ2-6; unclear D gene. V lost 0 bases, J lost 0 bases, and 6 bases lay in between. Germline CDR1 is LGHNA and CDR2 is YSLEER. The length of the CDR3 is 16 residues. The CDR3 region has the DNA TGCGCCAGCAGCCAAGATGTGAGCTCTGGGGCCAACGTCCTGACTTTC. This codes for CASSQDVSSGANVLTF.

The chain recombines TRBV5-1 with TRBJ1-1; D gene unclear. CDR1 is SGHRS, CDR2 YFSETQ, per germline. CDR3 length: 14 amino acids. V lost 1 base, J lost 3 bases, and 10 bases lay in between. CDR3 DNA: TGCGCCAGCAGCTTGTGGGATTCGGACACTGAAGCTTTCTTT. Its translation is CASSLWDSDTEAFF.

The V and J genes are TRBV6-5 and TRBJ1-5; D not resolved. The CDR3 totals 15 residues. With 0 bases removed from V and 9 bases from J, the gap between germline ends came to 15 bases. In germline, CDR1 is MNHEY, CDR2 SVGAGI. The CDR3 nucleotides read TGTGCCAGCAGTTACTCACGTGTGGATAAGGGGCCCCAGCATTTT. This encodes CASSYSRVDKGPQHF.

This clonotype appeared a few times. The chain combines TRBV11-1 with TRBJ2-1; TRBD1 or TRBD2 may be the D gene (6 bases each). Trimming cost V 1 base and J 9 bases, with 13 bases left between them. This CDR3 is built from 14 residues. Germline loops: CDR1 SGHAT, CDR2 FQDESV (reference sequence). The chain's CDR3 is CASSLVEGGGEQFF. DNA of the CDR3: TGTGCCAGCAGCTTAGTCGAAGGGGGAGGTGAGCAGTTCTTC.

A single count supports this clonotype. One junction end disagrees with the germline gene, perhaps due to a read error. As DNA, the CDR3 is TGTACCAGCAGTTACTCAGGGGACACAGATACGCAGTATTTT. It is translated as CTSSYSGDTDTQYF. The chain carries TRBV6-5 and TRBJ2-3, with D possibly matching TRBD1 (6 bases). The CDR3 has 14 residues. CDR1 and CDR2 from the germline V gene are MNHEY and SVGAGI.

Of note for this clonotype: Relative to the germline gene, one junction end is altered; a read error may explain this. This chain joins TRBV4-3 and TRBJ1-2; D is unclear. This CDR3 contains 17 residues. The germline V gene has CDR1 LGHNA and CDR2 YSLEER. CDR3 in DNA: TGCGCCAGCAGCCAAGACGTCCGACGGTTGGAAAACTATGGCCACACCTTC. Translated: CASSQDVRRLENYGHTF.

This clonotype was counted a few times. This sequence joins TRBV11-3 and TRBJ1-1, with D maybe TRBD1 (6 bases). The CDR3 runs to 13 residues. Trimming removed 2 bases at V and 7 bases at J, with 11 bases between. Germline CDR1 SGHNT, CDR2 YENEEA. DNA for the CDR3: TGTGCCAGCAGCTTATTACAGGGCAATGAAGCTTTCTTT. Amino acid sequence: CASSLLQGNEAFF.

J is TRBJ1-1 and V is TRBV20-1; tentative D call: TRBD1 (5 bases). The CDR3 extends over 14 amino acids. V lost 3 bases and J lost 5, with 16 bases in between. The germline V gene has CDR1 DFQATT and CDR2 SNEGSKA (reference sequence). The CDR3 nucleotides are TGCAGTGCTAGGGGCTTGGGGGGGGATACTGAAGCTTTCTTT. Its translation: CSARGLGGDTEAFF.

This clonotype has a count of ten or more. The chain has TRBV12-3 or TRBV12-4 and TRBJ2-5; TRBD2 aligns across 15 bases. This CDR3 comprises 19 residues. V dropped 0 bases and J dropped 0; count of bases not matched to a gene: 5. This CDR3 is CASSLAPGLAGGYQETQYF. The CDR3 DNA is TGTGCCAGCAGTTTAGCGCCCGGACTAGCGGGAGGGTACCAAGAGACCCAGTACTTC.

V usage is TRBV27 and J usage is TRBJ2-1; 11 nucleotides line up with TRBD2. CDR1 is MNHEY, CDR2 SMNVEV, per germline (reference sequence). The J segment lost 8 bases and the V segment lost 5 bases, leaving 5 bases of the junction unmatched. The CDR3 is 14 amino acids. Here the CDR3 reads CASSLAGGEYEQFF. In DNA form, the CDR3 reads TGTGCCAGCAGTCTAGCGGGAGGAGAATATGAGCAGTTCTTC.

The chain joins TRBV12-3 or TRBV12-4 to TRBJ1-2, with 10 bases matching TRBD1. The ends lost 6 bases at V and 12 bases at J; junction bases unmatched: 13. The CDR3 spans 14 residues. CDR3 bases: TGTGCCAGCAGCATCGGGACAGGGGCTCTCGGCCACACCTTC. This codes for CASSIGTGALGHTF.

The chain's CDR3 is CASSPLGEGGTDTQYF. The CDR3 DNA sequence: TGTGCCAGCAGCCCCTTGGGGGAGGGGGGCACAGATACGCAGTATTTT. The J gene is TRBJ2-3, the V gene TRBV27; maybe TRBD2 (7 bases). Germline loops: CDR1 MNHEY, CDR2 SMNVEV (reference sequence). The CDR3 has 16 amino acids. V was shortened by 6 bases and J by 1 base, with 17 bases between the two germline ends.

V and J are TRBV3-1 and TRBJ2-1; the match to TRBD2 covers 11 bases. The CDR3 consists of 15 residues. Germline assignment: CDR1 LGHDT and CDR2 YNNKEL (reference sequence). V shed 4 bases, J shed 3 bases, and the junction held 2 bases outside the gene matches. The CDR3 nucleotides read TGTGCCAGCAGCCTGGGACTAGCGGACTACAATGAGCAGTTCTTC. Translating it yields CASSLGLADYNEQFF.

The J gene is TRBJ2-4, the V gene TRBV6-4; D is uncertain. The length of the CDR3 is 15 residues. Trimming shortened V by 0 bases and J by 1 base, and 7 bases separated the two germline ends. Per germline, CDR1 MRHNA and CDR2 SNTAGT. The CDR3 here is CASSDSSWAKNIQYF. DNA of the CDR3: TGTGCCAGCAGTGACTCTAGTTGGGCCAAAAACATTCAGTACTTC.

This clonotype appeared a few times. The J gene is TRBJ1-2, the V gene TRBV7-9; 10 bases fit TRBD1. J lost 5 bases, V lost 1 base, and 7 bases had no gene match. There are 16 residues in the CDR3. The germline gives CDR1 SEHNR, CDR2 FQNEAQ (reference sequence). CDR3 in amino acids: CASSLVPDRGRYGYTF. The DNA for the CDR3 is TGTGCCAGCAGCTTAGTCCCGGACAGGGGGAGGTATGGCTACACCTTC.

This chain connects TRBV7-2 to TRBJ2-5, with TRBD1 as a possible D gene (6 bases). The CDR3 consists of 15 residues. Germline CDR1 is SGHTA and CDR2 is FQGNSA. The V end lost 8 bases, the J end lost 5 bases, and 21 bases lay between the germline ends. The CDR3 protein is CASQNSAGAKETQYF. The CDR3 bases are TGTGCCAGCCAAAATTCGGCAGGGGCTAAGGAGACCCAGTACTTC.